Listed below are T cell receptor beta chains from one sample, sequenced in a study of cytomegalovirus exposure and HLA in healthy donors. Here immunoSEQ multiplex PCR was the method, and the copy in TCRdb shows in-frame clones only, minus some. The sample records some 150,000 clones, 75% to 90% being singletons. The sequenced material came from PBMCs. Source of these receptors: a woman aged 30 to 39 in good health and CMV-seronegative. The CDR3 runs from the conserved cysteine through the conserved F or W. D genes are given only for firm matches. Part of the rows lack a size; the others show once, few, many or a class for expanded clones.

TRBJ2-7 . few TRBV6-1 CASSEAGLAAYEQYF TGTGCCAGCAGTGAAGCGGGGCTCGCGGCCTACGAGCAGTACTTC
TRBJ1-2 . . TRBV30 CAWSVQYGYGYTF TGTGCCTGGAGTGTACAGTACGGCTATGGCTACACCTTC
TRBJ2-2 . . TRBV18 CASSPTGSNTGELFF TGTGCCAGCTCACCAACAGGGTCGAACACCGGGGAGCTGTTTTTT
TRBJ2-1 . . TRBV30 CAWSVDGWGDEQFF TGTGCCTGGAGTGTAGATGGTTGGGGCGATGAGCAGTTCTTC
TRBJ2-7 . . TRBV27 CASSSYKSYEQYF TGTGCCAGCAGTTCTTACAAGTCCTACGAGCAGTACTTC
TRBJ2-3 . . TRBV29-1 CSVKRTSTDTQYF TGCAGCGTTAAGAGAACTAGCACAGATACGCAGTATTTT
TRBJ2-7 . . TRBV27 CASSSHIAPILATSSYEQYF TGTGCCAGCAGTTCACATATTGCCCCTATTCTAGCCACCAGCTCCTACGAGCAGTACTTC
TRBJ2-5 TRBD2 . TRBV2 CASSLPASGGQQETQYF TGTGCCAGCAGTCTCCCGGCTAGCGGGGGGCAACAAGAGACCCAGTACTTC
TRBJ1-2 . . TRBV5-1 CASSLEARVVNYGYTF TGCGCCAGCAGCTTGGAGGCCAGGGTAGTTAACTATGGCTACACCTTC
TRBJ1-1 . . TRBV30 CACEKDRFVAFF TGTGCCTGCGAAAAAGACAGGTTCGTAGCTTTCTTT
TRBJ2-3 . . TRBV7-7 CASSLDRLDTQYF TGTGCCAGCAGCCTCGACAGGCTGGATACGCAGTATTTT
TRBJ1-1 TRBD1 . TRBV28 CASTQLPGQGGNTEAFF TGTGCCAGCACCCAACTTCCGGGACAGGGGGGGAACACTGAAGCTTTCTTT
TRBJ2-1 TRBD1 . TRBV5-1 CASSLRQGVNEQFF TGCGCCAGCAGCCTAAGACAGGGAGTCAATGAGCAGTTCTTC
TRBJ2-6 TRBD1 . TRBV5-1 CASSSSDRSSGANVLTF TGCGCCAGCAGCTCCTCGGACAGGAGCTCTGGGGCCAACGTCCTGACTTTC
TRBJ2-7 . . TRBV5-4 CASSLAGVSEQYF TGTGCCAGCAGCTTGGCGGGAGTGTCCGAGCAGTACTTC
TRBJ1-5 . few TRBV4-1 CASSQDLSSNQPQHF TGCGCCAGCAGCCAAGATCTCTCTAGCAATCAGCCCCAGCATTTT
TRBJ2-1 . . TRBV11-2 CASSSSVREFF TGTGCCAGCAGCTCTAGCGTAAGGGAGTTCTTC
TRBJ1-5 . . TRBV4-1 CASSQDYRNQPQHF TGCGCCAGCAGCCAAGATTATCGGAATCAGCCCCAGCATTTT
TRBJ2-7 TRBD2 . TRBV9 CASSVVPSGAYEQYF TGTGCCAGCAGCGTAGTTCCTAGCGGGGCCTACGAGCAGTACTTC
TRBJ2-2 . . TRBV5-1 CASSLRSRGTGELFF TGCGCCAGCAGCTTGAGGAGCCGTGGCACCGGGGAGCTGTTTTTT
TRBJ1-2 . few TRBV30 CAAHRAVYGYTF TGTGCCGCCCACAGGGCAGTCTATGGCTACACCTTC
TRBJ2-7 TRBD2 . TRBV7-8 CASSLGTSGSHEQYF TGTGCCAGCAGCTTAGGGACTAGCGGGAGTCACGAGCAGTACTTC
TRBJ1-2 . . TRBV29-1 CSVAASGYGYTF TGCAGCGTTGCTGCGTCAGGCTATGGCTACACCTTC
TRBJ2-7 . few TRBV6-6 CASSYSRSYEQYF TGTGCCAGCAGTTACTCGAGGAGCTACGAGCAGTACTTC
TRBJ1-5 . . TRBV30 CAWSPRVQGLSQPQHF TGTGCCTGGAGTCCCAGGGTACAGGGATTAAGTCAGCCCCAGCATTTT
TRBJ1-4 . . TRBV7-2 CASSPPGGRYEKLFF TGTGCCAGCAGCCCCCCGGGGGGCCGGTATGAAAAACTGTTTTTT
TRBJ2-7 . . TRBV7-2 CASRESGFLYEQYF TGTGCCAGCAGAGAGAGCGGGTTCTTGTACGAGCAGTACTTC
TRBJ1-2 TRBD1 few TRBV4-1 CASSQDGTGNYGYTF TGCGCCAGCAGCCAAGATGGGACAGGGAACTATGGCTACACCTTC
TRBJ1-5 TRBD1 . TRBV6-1 CASRSNRGQPQHF TGTGCCAGCAGATCCAACAGGGGCCAGCCCCAGCATTTT